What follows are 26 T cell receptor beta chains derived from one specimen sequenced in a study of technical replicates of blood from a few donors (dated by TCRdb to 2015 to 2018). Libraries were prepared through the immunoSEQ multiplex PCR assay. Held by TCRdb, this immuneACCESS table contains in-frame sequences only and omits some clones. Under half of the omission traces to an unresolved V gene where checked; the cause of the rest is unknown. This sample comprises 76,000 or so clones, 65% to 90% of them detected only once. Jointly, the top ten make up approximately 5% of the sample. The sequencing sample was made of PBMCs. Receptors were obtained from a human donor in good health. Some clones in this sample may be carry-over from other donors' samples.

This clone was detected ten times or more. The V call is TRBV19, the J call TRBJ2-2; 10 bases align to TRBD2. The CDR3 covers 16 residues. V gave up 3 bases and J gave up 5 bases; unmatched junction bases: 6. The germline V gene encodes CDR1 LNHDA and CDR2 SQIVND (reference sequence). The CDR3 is CASSIWTSGSTGELFF. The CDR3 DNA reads TGTGCCAGTAGTATCTGGACTAGCGGATCTACCGGGGAGCTGTTTTTT.

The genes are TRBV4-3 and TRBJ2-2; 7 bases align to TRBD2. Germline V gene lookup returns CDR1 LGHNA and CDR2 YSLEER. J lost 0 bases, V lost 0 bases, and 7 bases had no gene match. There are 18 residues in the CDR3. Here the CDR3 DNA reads TGCGCCAGCAGCCAAGATCGGGGGGTACGGCCGAACACCGGGGAGCTGTTTTTT. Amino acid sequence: CASSQDRGVRPNTGELFF.

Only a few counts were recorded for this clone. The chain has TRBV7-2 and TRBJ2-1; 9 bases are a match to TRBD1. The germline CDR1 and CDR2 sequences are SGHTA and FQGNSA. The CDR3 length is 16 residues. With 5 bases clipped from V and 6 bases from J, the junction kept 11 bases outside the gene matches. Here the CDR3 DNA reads TGTGCCAGCAGCCCTCCTACAGGGGGCAATCTCAATGAGCAGTTCTTC. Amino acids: CASSPPTGGNLNEQFF.

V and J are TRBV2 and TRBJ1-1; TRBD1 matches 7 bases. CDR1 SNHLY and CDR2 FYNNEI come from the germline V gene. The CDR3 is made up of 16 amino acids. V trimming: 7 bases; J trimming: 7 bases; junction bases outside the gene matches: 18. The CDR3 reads CASTLSSTGAPSEAFF. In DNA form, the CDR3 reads TGTGCCAGCACCTTATCATCTACAGGGGCCCCAAGTGAAGCTTTCTTT.

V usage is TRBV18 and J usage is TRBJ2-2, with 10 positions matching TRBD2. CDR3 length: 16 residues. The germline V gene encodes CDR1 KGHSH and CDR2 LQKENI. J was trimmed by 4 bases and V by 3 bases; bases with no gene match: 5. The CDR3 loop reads CASSPTSGSTTGELFF. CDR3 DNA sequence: TGTGCCAGCTCACCGACTAGCGGGTCAACCACCGGGGAGCTGTTTTTT.

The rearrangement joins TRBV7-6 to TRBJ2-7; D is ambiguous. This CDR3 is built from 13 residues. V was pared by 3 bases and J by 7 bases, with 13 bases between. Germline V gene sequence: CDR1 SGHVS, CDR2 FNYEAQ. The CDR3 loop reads CASSLLFPGEQYF. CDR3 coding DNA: TGTGCCAGCAGCTTGTTGTTCCCCGGGGAGCAGTACTTC.

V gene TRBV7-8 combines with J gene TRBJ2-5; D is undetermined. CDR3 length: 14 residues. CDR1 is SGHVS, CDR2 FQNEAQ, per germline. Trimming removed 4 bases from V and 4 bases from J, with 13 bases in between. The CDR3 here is CASSSLAAPETQYF. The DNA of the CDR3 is TGTGCCAGCAGCTCTTTGGCGGCTCCAGAGACCCAGTACTTC. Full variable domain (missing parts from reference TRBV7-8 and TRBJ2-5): GAGVSQSPRYKVAKRGQDVALRCDPISGHVSLFWYQQALGQGPEFLTYFQNEAQLDKSGLPSDRFFAERPEGSVSTLKIQRTQQEDSAVYLCASSSLAAPETQYFGPGTRLLVL.

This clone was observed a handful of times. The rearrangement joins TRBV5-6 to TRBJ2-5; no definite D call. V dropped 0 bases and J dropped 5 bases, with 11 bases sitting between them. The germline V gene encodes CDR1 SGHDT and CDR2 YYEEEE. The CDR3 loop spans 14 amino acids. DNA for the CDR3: TGTGCCAGCAGCTTGGTTACAGCTACGGAGACCCAGTACTTC. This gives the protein CASSLVTATETQYF.

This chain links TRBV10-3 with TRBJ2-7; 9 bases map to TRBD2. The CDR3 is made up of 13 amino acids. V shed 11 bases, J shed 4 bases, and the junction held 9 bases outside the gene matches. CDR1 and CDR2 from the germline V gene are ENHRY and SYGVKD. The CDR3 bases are TGTGCCTCATCAGGGCGGGAGGGTTACGAGCAGTACTTC. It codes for CASSGREGYEQYF.

CDR3 sequence (DNA): TGTGCCAGCAGCCCCCCGGTGGGGGGAGAGTCTCCCGAGCAGTACTTC. It codes for CASSPPVGGESPEQYF. This rearrangement joins TRBV4-2 to TRBJ2-7, with a possible D match to TRBD2 (6 bases). Germline V gene lookup returns CDR1 LGHNA and CDR2 YNFKEQ. Between the trimmed V and J ends, which lost 4 bases and 6 bases, there was a span of 22 bases. This CDR3 is 16 amino acids long.

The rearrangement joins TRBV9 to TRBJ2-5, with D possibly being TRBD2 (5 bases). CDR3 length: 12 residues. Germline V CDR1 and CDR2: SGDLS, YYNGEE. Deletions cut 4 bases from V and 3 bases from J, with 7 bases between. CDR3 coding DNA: TGTGCCAGCAGCCGGACTGAAGAGACCCAGTACTTC. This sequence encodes CASSRTEETQYF.

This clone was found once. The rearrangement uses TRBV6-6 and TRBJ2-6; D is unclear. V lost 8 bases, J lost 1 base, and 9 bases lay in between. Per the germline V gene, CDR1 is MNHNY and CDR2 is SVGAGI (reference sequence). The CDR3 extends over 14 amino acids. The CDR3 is CASAARSGANVLTF. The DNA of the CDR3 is TGTGCCAGCGCCGCGCGATCTGGGGCCAACGTCCTGACTTTC.

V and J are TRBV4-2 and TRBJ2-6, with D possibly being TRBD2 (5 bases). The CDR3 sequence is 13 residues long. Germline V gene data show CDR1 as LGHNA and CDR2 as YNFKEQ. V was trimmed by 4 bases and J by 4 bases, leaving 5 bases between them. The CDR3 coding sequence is TGTGCCAGCAGCCGCGGGGGGGCCAACGTCCTGACTTTC. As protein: CASSRGGANVLTF.

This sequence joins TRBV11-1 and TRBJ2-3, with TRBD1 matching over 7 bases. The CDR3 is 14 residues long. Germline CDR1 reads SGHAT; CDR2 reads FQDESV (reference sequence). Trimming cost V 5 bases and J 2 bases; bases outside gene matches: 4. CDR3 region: CASSLGQVTDTQYF. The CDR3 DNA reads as TGTGCCAGCAGCCTAGGACAGGTCACAGATACGCAGTATTTT.

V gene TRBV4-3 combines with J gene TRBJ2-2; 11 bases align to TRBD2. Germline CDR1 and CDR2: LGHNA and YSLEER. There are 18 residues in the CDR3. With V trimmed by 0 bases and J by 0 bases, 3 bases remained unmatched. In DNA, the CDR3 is TGCGCCAGCAGCCAAGAGTCTAGCGGGGGGACGAACACCGGGGAGCTGTTTTTT. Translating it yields CASSQESSGGTNTGELFF.

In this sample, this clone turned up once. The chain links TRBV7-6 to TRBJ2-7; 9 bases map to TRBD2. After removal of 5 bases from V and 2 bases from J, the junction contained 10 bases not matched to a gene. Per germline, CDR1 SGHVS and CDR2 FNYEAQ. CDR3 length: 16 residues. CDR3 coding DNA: TGTGCCAGCAGCAAATTAGCGGGAGCCCCCCCCTACGAGCAGTACTTC. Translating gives CASSKLAGAPPYEQYF.

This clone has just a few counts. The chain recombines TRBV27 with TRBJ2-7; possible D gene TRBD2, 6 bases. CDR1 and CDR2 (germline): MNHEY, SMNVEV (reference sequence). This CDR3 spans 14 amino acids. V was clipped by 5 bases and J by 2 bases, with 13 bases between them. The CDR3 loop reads CASSPGLAPYEQYF. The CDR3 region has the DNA TGTGCCAGCAGTCCGGGACTCGCCCCCTACGAGCAGTACTTC.

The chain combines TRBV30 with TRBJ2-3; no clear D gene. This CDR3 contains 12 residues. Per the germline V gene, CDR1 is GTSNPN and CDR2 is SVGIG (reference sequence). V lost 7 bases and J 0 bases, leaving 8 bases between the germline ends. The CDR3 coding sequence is TGTGCCTTTGAAACTAGCACAGATACGCAGTATTTT. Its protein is CAFETSTDTQYF. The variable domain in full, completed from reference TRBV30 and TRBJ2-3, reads SQTIHQWPATLVQPVGSPLSLECTVEGTSNPNLYWYRQAAGRGLQLLFYSVGIGQISSEVPQNLSASRPQDRQFILSSKKLLLSDSGFYLCAFETSTDTQYFGPGTRLTVL.

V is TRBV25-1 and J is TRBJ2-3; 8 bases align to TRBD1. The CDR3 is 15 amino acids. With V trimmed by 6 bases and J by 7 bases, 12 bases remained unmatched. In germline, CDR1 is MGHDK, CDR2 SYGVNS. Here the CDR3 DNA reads TGTGCCAGCAGCGACGGGACAGGAGTTGTATATACGCAGTATTTT. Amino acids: CASSDGTGVVYTQYF.

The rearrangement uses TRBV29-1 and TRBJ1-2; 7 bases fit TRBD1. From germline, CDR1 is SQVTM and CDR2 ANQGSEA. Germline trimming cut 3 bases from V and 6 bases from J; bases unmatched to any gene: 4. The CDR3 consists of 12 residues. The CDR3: CSVDPTGNGYTF. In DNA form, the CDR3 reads TGCAGCGTTGACCCGACAGGGAATGGCTACACCTTC.

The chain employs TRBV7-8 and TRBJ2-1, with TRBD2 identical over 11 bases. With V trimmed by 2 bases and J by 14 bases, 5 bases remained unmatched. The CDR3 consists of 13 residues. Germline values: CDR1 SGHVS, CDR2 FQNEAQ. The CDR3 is CASSLRRLAGKFF. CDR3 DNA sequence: TGTGCCAGCAGCTTACGCCGACTAGCGGGAAAGTTCTTC.

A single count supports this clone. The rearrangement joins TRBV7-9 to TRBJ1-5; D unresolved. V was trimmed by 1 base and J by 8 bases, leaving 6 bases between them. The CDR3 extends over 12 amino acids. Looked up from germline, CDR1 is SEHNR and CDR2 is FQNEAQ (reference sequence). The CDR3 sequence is CASSLGVEPQHF. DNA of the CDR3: TGTGCCAGCAGCTTAGGCGTGGAGCCCCAGCATTTT.

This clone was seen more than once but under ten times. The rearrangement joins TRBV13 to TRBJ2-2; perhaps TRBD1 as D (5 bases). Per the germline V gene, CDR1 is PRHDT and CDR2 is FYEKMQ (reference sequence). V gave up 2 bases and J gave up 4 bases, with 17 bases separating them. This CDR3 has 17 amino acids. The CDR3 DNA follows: TGTGCCAGCAGCTTATCAGGGTTTGGTCACACCACCGGGGAGCTGTTTTTT. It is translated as CASSLSGFGHTTGELFF.

This CDR3 reads CASSARESDNEQFF. Written as DNA, the CDR3 is TGTGCCAGCAGCGCACGGGAGTCTGACAATGAGCAGTTCTTC. The chain joins TRBV7-9 to TRBJ2-1; the D gene is possibly TRBD2 (6 bases). The CDR3 runs to 14 residues. V lost 5 bases to trimming and J lost 5 bases, with 13 bases between them. Germline-derived CDR1 and CDR2 are SEHNR and FQNEAQ (reference sequence).

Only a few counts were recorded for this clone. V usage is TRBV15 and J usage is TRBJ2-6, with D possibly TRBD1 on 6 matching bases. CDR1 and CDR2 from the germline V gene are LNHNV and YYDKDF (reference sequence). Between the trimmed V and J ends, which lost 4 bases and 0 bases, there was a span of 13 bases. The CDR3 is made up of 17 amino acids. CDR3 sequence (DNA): TGTGCCACCAGCATCCTTGGACAGAGCTCTGGGGCCAACGTCCTGACTTTC. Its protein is CATSILGQSSGANVLTF.

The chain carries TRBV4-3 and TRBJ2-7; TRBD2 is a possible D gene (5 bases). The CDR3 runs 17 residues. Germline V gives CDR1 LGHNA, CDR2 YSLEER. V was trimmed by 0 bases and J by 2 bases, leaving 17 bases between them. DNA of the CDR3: TGCGCCAGCAGCCAAGAATGGGAGAATGGGCCGGCCTACGAGCAGTACTTC. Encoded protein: CASSQEWENGPAYEQYF.